Below are 2 T cell receptor beta chains sequenced from a single sample in a study of T cell repertoires in ileal Crohn's disease. Measured with immunoSEQ multiplex PCR; TCRdb has only the in-frame clones, and not every one. The sample lists 15,000 to 20,000 clones; about 76% were seen once. Time point: inflamed ileum from the surgical specimen. Sequenced material: ileal tissue. The receptors come from an adult with Crohn's disease.

By share of the sample, this clone is medium-sized. The chain recombines TRBV6-1 with TRBJ2-2; D is unclear. Trimming took 6 bases from V and 0 from J, leaving 11 bases between them. Germline V gives CDR1 MNHNS, CDR2 SASEGT. CDR3 length equals 15 residues. CDR3 coding DNA: TGTGCCAGCAGGAAAGGGTCGTCGAACACCGGGGAGCTGTTTTTT. Amino acids: CASRKGSSNTGELFF.

The genes are TRBV21-1 and TRBJ2-7; TRBD1, the table's D call, was not compared with the DNA. TRBV21-1 is a documented pseudogene. The CDR3 covers 12 residues. The CDR3 region is CASSGQIYEQYF. The DNA of the CDR3 is TGTGCCAGCAGCGGGCAGATCTACGAGCAGTACTTC.